A single sample gave rise to the 25 T cell receptor beta chains below, sequenced in a study of T cells in Graves' hyperthyroidism and ophthalmopathy. The investigators amplified TCR beta CDR3 regions from RNA transcripts. Carried out on the TCR CDR3, a first-round RT-PCR used the HTBI primer set. A single record per CDR3 protein comes from TCRdb applying MiXCR to the multiplex PCR reads. The table has about 580,000 distinct CDR3 sequences, approximately 15% seen once. Sequences were obtained from blood. The receptors come from a woman aged 30 to 39 with Graves' hyperthyroidism that later progressed to Graves' ophthalmopathy.

This clonotype was seen more than once but under ten times. This chain links TRBV15 with TRBJ1-1; 9 positions agree with TRBD1. Germline CDR1 and CDR2: LNHNV and YYDKDF (reference sequence). This CDR3 comprises 14 residues. Trimming cost V 6 bases and J 0 bases; bases outside gene matches: 2. CDR3 sequence: CATRTGGLNTEAFF. CDR3 coding DNA: TGTGCCACCAGGACAGGGGGACTGAACACTGAAGCTTTCTTT.

At least ten counts were recorded for this clonotype. The chain joins TRBV7-8 to TRBJ2-1; maybe TRBD2 (5 bases). This CDR3 contains 14 residues. The V end was cut by 1 base, the J end by 9 bases, with 13 bases between. CDR1 is SGHVS, CDR2 FQNEAQ, per germline. The CDR3: CASSLGQEEAEQFF. The CDR3 nucleotides read TGTGCCAGCAGCTTAGGGCAGGAGGAGGCTGAGCAGTTCTTC.

V and J are TRBV5-1 and TRBJ2-7; D gene uncertain. V shed 2 bases and J shed 0 bases, with 6 bases lying between them. The CDR3 totals 13 residues. Germline loops: CDR1 SGHRS, CDR2 YFSETQ. In DNA form, the CDR3 reads TGCGCCAGCAGCTTAGACCTCTCCTACGAGCAGTACTTC. Translated, it gives CASSLDLSYEQYF.

This clonotype was counted a few times. V and J are TRBV11-3 and TRBJ2-6; D gene uncertain. Germline V gene lookup returns CDR1 SGHNT and CDR2 YENEEA. V lost 1 base to trimming and J lost 2 bases, with 12 bases between them. There are 17 residues in the CDR3. The CDR3 region is CASSLVPFRAGANVLTF. DNA for the CDR3: TGTGCCAGCAGCTTAGTTCCATTTAGGGCTGGGGCCAACGTCCTGACTTTC.

This clonotype has ten or more counts. CDR3 region: CATFGGNTEAFF. The CDR3 DNA follows: TGTGCCACCTTTGGCGGGAACACTGAAGCTTTCTTT. The chain uses TRBV11-2 and TRBJ1-1, with unresolved D. Germline V CDR1 and CDR2: SGHAT, FQNNGV. This CDR3 has 12 residues. Trimming took 10 bases from V and 1 from J, leaving 10 bases between them.

In its sample, this clonotype was seen many times. The gene calls are TRBV19 and TRBJ2-1; D is perhaps TRBD1 or TRBD2 (5 bases each). The V and J ends lost 5 bases and 4 bases respectively, with 15 bases between them. The germline V gene encodes CDR1 LNHDA and CDR2 SQIVND (reference sequence). This CDR3 spans 15 amino acids. As DNA, the CDR3 is TGTGCCAGTAGTGACGGGGCCGCTCAGTACAATGAGCAGTTCTTC. Residues: CASSDGAAQYNEQFF.

On this clonotype itself: This clone may be a read error of a much larger clone one base away. The chain links TRBV10-1 to TRBJ2-7, with D perhaps matching TRBD2 (6 bases). The ends were cut back, 3 bases at V and 7 bases at J, with 13 bases in the middle. In germline, CDR1 is WNHNN, CDR2 SYGVQD (reference sequence). The CDR3 is made up of 13 amino acids. This chain's CDR3 is CASSELTGAEQYF. Here the CDR3 DNA reads TGCGCCAGCAGTGAACTAACGGGAGCGGAGCAGTACTTC.

This clonotype was detected only a few times. This chain links TRBV14 with TRBJ1-1; D perhaps matches TRBD1 (6 bases). The CDR3 covers 15 residues. The V gene lost 0 bases and the J gene lost 2 bases, with 10 bases spanning the gap. CDR1 SGHDN and CDR2 FVKESK come from the germline V gene. The CDR3 DNA reads as TGTGCCAGCAGCCAAGATGGGACACCAAACACTGAAGCTTTCTTT. Translation gives CASSQDGTPNTEAFF.

This clonotype occurred many times. The V call is TRBV6-1, the J call TRBJ2-5; 7 bases map to TRBD2. CDR1 MNHNS and CDR2 SASEGT come from the germline V gene. CDR3 length: 14 residues. Trimming removed 8 bases from V and 2 bases from J; junction bases left unmatched: 8. CDR3 DNA sequence: TGTGCCAGCCGGGGGGTGATGAGACAAGAGACCCAGTACTTC. Amino acids: CASRGVMRQETQYF.

The CDR3 DNA follows: TGCAGCGTTCTGTCAGGAGATCCGAGTGGAAACACCATATATTTT. This gives the protein CSVLSGDPSGNTIYF. The V and J genes are TRBV29-1 and TRBJ1-3; D is undetermined. CDR3 length: 15 residues. V was clipped by 5 bases and J by 3 bases, with 17 bases between them. CDR1 SQVTM and CDR2 ANQGSEA come from the germline V gene.

This clonotype has at least ten counts. The gene calls are TRBV13 and TRBJ2-3; 10 nucleotides line up with TRBD2. V lost 1 base to trimming and J lost 3 bases; unmatched junction nucleotides: 7. Germline V lookup: CDR1 PRHDT, CDR2 FYEKMQ (reference sequence). CDR3 size: 17 residues. The DNA of the CDR3 is TGTGCCAGCAGCTTAGATAGCGCTAGCGGGAGTACAGATACGCAGTATTTT. Protein sequence: CASSLDSASGSTDTQYF.

The table lists this clonotype with many counts. The chain recombines TRBV10-3 with TRBJ1-4; no reliable D call. The CDR3 length is 18 residues. CDR1 and CDR2 (germline): ENHRY, SYGVKD. Trimming pared 0 bases from V and 0 bases from J, leaving 14 bases between. CDR3 amino acids: CAISESAGFSATNEKLFF. Written as DNA, the CDR3 is TGTGCCATCAGTGAGTCGGCAGGTTTTAGTGCAACTAATGAAAAACTGTTTTTT.

This clonotype was seen repeatedly, ten times or more. One end of the junction is discordant with germline, which a read error may explain. This chain uses TRBV5-1 with TRBJ1-2; 7 bases align to TRBD1. This CDR3 is 12 amino acids long. The germline V gene has CDR1 SGHRS and CDR2 YFSETQ. The DNA of the CDR3 is TGTGCCAGCAGCTTAGACAGGGATGGCTACACCTTC. Encoded protein: CASSLDRDGYTF.

This clonotype was counted ten times or more. The gene calls are TRBV11-3 and TRBJ1-4; perhaps TRBD1 as D (5 bases). The germline CDR1 and CDR2 sequences are SGHNT and YENEEA. V lost 3 bases to trimming and J lost 1 base, with 9 bases between them. The CDR3 has 15 residues. The CDR3 DNA reads TGTGCCAGCAGCTTGGTGACAGAAACTAATGAAAAACTGTTTTTT. It codes for CASSLVTETNEKLFF.

There are many counts of this clonotype. The rearrangement joins TRBV2 to TRBJ2-6, with unresolved D. This CDR3 has 19 residues. Per the germline V gene, CDR1 is SNHLY and CDR2 is FYNNEI. The germline V and J ends were trimmed by 10 bases and 2 bases, with 27 bases remaining between them. The CDR3 coding sequence is TGTGCCACGAATCAACCGGGCCGCAATATTTTCACTGGGGCCAACGTCCTGACTTTC. Encoded protein: CATNQPGRNIFTGANVLTF.

This clonotype has at least ten counts. The chain links TRBV10-3 to TRBJ1-3; D not certain. Trimming pared 2 bases from V and 2 bases from J, leaving 4 bases between. The CDR3 extends over 13 amino acids. Germline CDR1 reads ENHRY; CDR2 reads SYGVKD. The CDR3 nucleotides are TGTGCCATCAGTGAGACGGCTGGAAACACCATATATTTT. This gives the protein CAISETAGNTIYF.

This clonotype was found many times. The chain couples TRBV7-6 to TRBJ2-1, with 9 nucleotides matching TRBD1. The length of the CDR3 is 17 residues. CDR1 is SGHVS, CDR2 FNYEAQ, per germline. The V segment lost 5 bases and the J segment 4 bases; nucleotides outside the gene matches: 12. The CDR3 region is CASSPRPGTGTYNEQFF. In DNA, the CDR3 is TGTGCCAGCAGCCCCCGACCCGGGACAGGGACTTACAATGAGCAGTTCTTC.

This clonotype was counted between two and nine times. This chain joins TRBV9 and TRBJ2-1; D perhaps matches TRBD2 (5 bases). Germline CDR1 SGDLS, CDR2 YYNGEE. Trimming shortened V by 2 bases and J by 3 bases, and 12 bases separated the two germline ends. The CDR3 has 15 residues. The CDR3 protein is CASSVTTGVYNEQFF. The CDR3 nucleotides read TGTGCCAGCAGCGTCACAACCGGGGTCTACAATGAGCAGTTCTTC.

This clonotype was seen repeatedly, ten times or more. The chain joins TRBV28 to TRBJ2-3, with D maybe TRBD1 (6 bases). The CDR3 is made up of 16 amino acids. The germline V gene encodes CDR1 MDHEN and CDR2 SYDVKM. Trimming took off 4 bases at V and 4 bases at J, with 18 bases between the two ends. Written as DNA, the CDR3 is TGTGCCAGCAGTTCGCCCTCAGGGGCCTCCCCAGATACGCAGTATTTT. Translated: CASSSPSGASPDTQYF. Full variable domain (outside the CDR3, taken from reference TRBV28 and TRBJ2-3): DVKVTQSSRYLVKRTGEKVFLECVQDMDHENMFWYRQDPGLGLRLIYFSYDVKMKEKGDIPEGYSVSREKKERFSLILESASTNQTSMYLCASSSPSGASPDTQYFGPGTRLTVL.

This clonotype was detected a few times. This sequence joins TRBV19 and TRBJ2-3; no firm D call. This CDR3 region has 15 residues. The germline V gene has CDR1 LNHDA and CDR2 SQIVND (reference sequence). V gave up 3 bases and J gave up 4 bases, with 14 bases separating them. DNA of the CDR3: TGTGCCAGTAGTATCTTTGTAGAGGCAGCAGATACGCAGTATTTT. Translating gives CASSIFVEAADTQYF. Full variable domain (outside the CDR3, taken from reference TRBV19 and TRBJ2-3): DGGITQSPKYLFRKEGQNVTLSCEQNLNHDAMYWYRQDPGQGLRLIYYSQIVNDFQKGDIAEGYSVSREKKESFPLTVTSAQKNPTAFYLCASSIFVEAADTQYFGPGTRLTVL.

This clonotype has at least ten counts. The rearrangement joins TRBV28 to TRBJ1-4; possibly TRBD1 for D (6 bases). Germline assignment: CDR1 MDHEN and CDR2 SYDVKM. V dropped 3 bases and J dropped 5 bases, with 13 bases sitting between them. The CDR3 extends over 15 amino acids. The chain's CDR3 is CASSFSGGRNEKLFF. The CDR3 nucleotides are TGTGCCAGCAGTTTCTCGGGGGGCCGGAATGAAAAACTGTTTTTT.

This clonotype was seen ten or more times. The chain is built from TRBV9 and TRBJ1-4, with a weak D call TRBD1 (6 bases). V was clipped by 2 bases and J by 2 bases, with 19 bases between them. The length of the CDR3 is 18 residues. Germline V lookup: CDR1 SGDLS, CDR2 YYNGEE. CDR3 DNA sequence: TGTGCCAGCAGCGTCAGCTGGGGGGCTCAGGGCACTAATGAAAAACTGTTTTTT. This sequence encodes CASSVSWGAQGTNEKLFF.

This clonotype was recorded at least ten times. V usage is TRBV12-3 or TRBV12-4 and J usage is TRBJ2-5; TRBD1 might be the D (6 bases). CDR3 length: 15 residues. V was trimmed by 2 bases and J by 2 bases, leaving 12 bases between them. For the CDR3, the DNA is TGTGCCAGCAGTTTAAGCGGTAGGGGGCAAGAGACCCAGTACTTC. It is translated as CASSLSGRGQETQYF.

Of note for this clonotype: A read error may produce the germline difference seen at one junction end. This chain uses TRBV20-1 with TRBJ2-1; possible D gene TRBD2, 6 bases. Germline CDR1 and CDR2: DFQATT and SNEGSKA (reference sequence). The CDR3 covers 15 residues. This chain's CDR3 is CSASRVGSDNNKQLF. The CDR3 DNA is TGCAGTGCTAGTAGGGTCGGGAGCGATAACAATAAGCAGCTCTTC.

This clonotype has more than one count but fewer than ten. The chain combines TRBV5-1 with TRBJ2-3; D possibly uses TRBD1 or TRBD2 (5 bases each). Germline V gene data show CDR1 as SGHRS and CDR2 as YFSETQ. Trimming cost V 4 bases and J 0 bases, with 12 bases left between them. This CDR3 region has 15 residues. CDR3 sequence reads: CASSPGRLSTDTQYF. CDR3 DNA sequence: TGCGCCAGCAGCCCGGGACGTCTAAGCACAGATACGCAGTATTTT.